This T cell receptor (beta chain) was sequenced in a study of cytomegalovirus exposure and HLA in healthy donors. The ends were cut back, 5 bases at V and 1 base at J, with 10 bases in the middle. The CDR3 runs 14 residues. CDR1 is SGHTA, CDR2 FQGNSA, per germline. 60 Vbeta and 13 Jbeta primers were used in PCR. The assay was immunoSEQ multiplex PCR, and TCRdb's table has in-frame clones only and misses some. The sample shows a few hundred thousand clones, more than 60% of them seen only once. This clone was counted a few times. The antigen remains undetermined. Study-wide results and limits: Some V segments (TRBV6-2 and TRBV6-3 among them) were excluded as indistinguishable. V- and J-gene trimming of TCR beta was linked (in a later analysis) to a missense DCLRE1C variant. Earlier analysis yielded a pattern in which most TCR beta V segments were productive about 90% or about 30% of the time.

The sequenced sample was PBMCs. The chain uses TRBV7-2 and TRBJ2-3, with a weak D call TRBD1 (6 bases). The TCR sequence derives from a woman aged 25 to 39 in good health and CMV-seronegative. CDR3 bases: TGTGCCAGCAGCAAGCGACAGGGCACAGATACGCAGTATTTT. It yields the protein CASSKRQGTDTQYF.